These T cell receptor beta chains were read from a single sample in a study of shared clonotypes between healthy human individuals. Only in-frame clones appear in the TCRdb table, and some are missing; sequencing was by immunoSEQ multiplex PCR. The sample gives about 580,000 clones, 95% to 98% of which show up once; 0.3% is in the top ten. Sequencing was performed on naive CD8+ T cells sorted from blood. These receptors were obtained from a man under 40 in good health. Each CDR3 is given with its conserved first and last residue. D genes are given only for firm matches. Size is omitted from some rows. Given values are once, few, many or a class for expanded clones.

d_gene	len	v_gene	abundance	j_gene	CDR3nt	CDR3aa
TRBD1	16	TRBV9	NA	TRBJ1-2	TGTGCCAGCAGCCCAACGACAGGGGCCAGCGTCTATGGCTACACCTTC	CASSPTTGASVYGYTF
NA	15	TRBV4-1	NA	TRBJ1-4	TGCGCCAGCAGCCCGCAACCCGGGACGGGTGAAAAACTGTTTTTT	CASSPQPGTGEKLFF
TRBD1	13	TRBV19	NA	TRBJ2-7	TGTGCCAGTAGCCCGGGGACAGATTACGAGCAGTACTTC	CASSPGTDYEQYF
NA	13	TRBV7-9	NA	TRBJ2-7	TGTGCCAGCAGCCCCGACACCTCCTACGAGCAGTACTTC	CASSPDTSYEQYF
NA	13	TRBV7-9	NA	TRBJ2-7	TGTGCCAGCGGGACACAGAACGCCTACGAGCAGTACTTC	CASGTQNAYEQYF
NA	14	TRBV5-4	NA	TRBJ1-1	TGTGCCAGCAGCGGGGGGGCGGGTGACACTGAAGCTTTCTTT	CASSGGAGDTEAFF
NA	17	TRBV14	NA	TRBJ2-2	TGTGCCAGCAGCCAAGATCTTAGCAGGACGAACACCGGGGAGCTGTTTTTT	CASSQDLSRTNTGELFF
NA	14	TRBV29-1	NA	TRBJ2-7	TGCAGCGCCAGGGGGGGGTCCACTGGTGACGAGCAGTACTTC	CSARGGSTGDEQYF
NA	13	TRBV29-1	NA	TRBJ2-3	TGCAGCGTTGAACCAGACAGCACAGATACGCAGTATTTT	CSVEPDSTDTQYF
NA	13	TRBV4-3	NA	TRBJ2-7	TGCGCCAGCAGCCAAGGACAGACGTACGAGCAGTACTTC	CASSQGQTYEQYF
TRBD2	16	TRBV28	NA	TRBJ2-5	TGTGCCAGCAGTTTTGAGGCGGGAGGGGGTCAACGGGCGCTGGACTTC	CASSFEAGGGQRALDF
TRBD1	17	TRBV9	NA	TRBJ2-1	TGTGCCAGCGGAGGGGACAGGGGCGGGTCGGGCGGTCATGAGCAGTTCTTC	CASGGDRGGSGGHEQFF
NA	13	TRBV9	NA	TRBJ2-7	TGTGCCAGCAGCCCCCGCCTGACCTACGAGCAGTACTTC	CASSPRLTYEQYF
NA	12	TRBV29-1	NA	TRBJ1-1	TGCAGCGTTGAATCGGGAGACACTGAAGCTTTCTTT	CSVESGDTEAFF
NA	17	TRBV11-2	once	TRBJ2-7	TGTGCCAGCAGCTTAGACGGGCAGCGGAGGACCTCCTACGAGCAGTACTTC	CASSLDGQRRTSYEQYF
NA	15	TRBV11-2	NA	TRBJ2-1	TGTGCCAGCAGCTTGGAACAGGTGGAACTATATGAGCAGTTCTTC	CASSLEQVELYEQFF
NA	12	TRBV29-1	NA	TRBJ1-5	TGCAGCGTTGAGATCGACAATCAGCCCCAGCATTTT	CSVEIDNQPQHF
TRBD1	14	TRBV5-6	NA	TRBJ1-1	TGTGCCAGCAGCAGGGACAGGTTTTTGACTGAAGCTTTCTTT	CASSRDRFLTEAFF
TRBD2	14	TRBV27	NA	TRBJ2-7	TGTGCCAGCAGTTCAAAACTAGCGGGCTACGAGCAGTACTTC	CASSSKLAGYEQYF
NA	15	TRBV30	once	TRBJ2-1	TGTGCCTGGACTTCGAGTCGGGACTCCTACAATGAGCAGTTCTTC	CAWTSSRDSYNEQFF
NA	13	TRBV2	NA	TRBJ2-7	TGTGCCAGCAGTGGGGTGGATACCTACGAGCAGTACTTC	CASSGVDTYEQYF
NA	14	TRBV10-2	NA	TRBJ2-3	TGCGCCAGCATGGGGCGGTCATTGACAGATACGCAGTATTTT	CASMGRSLTDTQYF
NA	12	TRBV10-1	few	TRBJ2-7	TGCGCCAGCTCGGCACCAGACTACGAGCAGTACTTC	CASSAPDYEQYF
TRBD2	15	TRBV27	NA	TRBJ2-1	TGTGCCAGCAGAACGCTAGCGGGATCCTACAATGAGCAGTTCTTC	CASRTLAGSYNEQFF
NA	13	TRBV6-5	NA	TRBJ2-7	TGTGCCAGCAGTTACGGGCTGGGGCGGGAGCAGTACTTC	CASSYGLGREQYF
TRBD2	16	TRBV27	NA	TRBJ2-1	TGTGCCAGCAGTCACCTGGGGCTAGCGGGAAGGGGTGAGCAGTTCTTC	CASSHLGLAGRGEQFF
TRBD2	15	TRBV6-5	NA	TRBJ2-7	TGTGCCAGCAGTCGCAAGCGGGAGGGCCGGTACGAGCAGTACTTC	CASSRKREGRYEQYF
TRBD2	15	TRBV14	NA	TRBJ2-2	TGTGCCAGCTCTCTGGGCGGGAGCGGCACCGGGGAGCTGTTTTTT	CASSLGGSGTGELFF
NA	13	TRBV5-4	NA	TRBJ2-1	TGTGCCAGCAGACCTAGCTCAGGCAATGAGCAGTTCTTC	CASRPSSGNEQFF
NA	15	TRBV21-1	NA	TRBJ2-7	TGTGCCAGCAGCAAAGCGGTGCGGGACTTCTACGAGCAGTACTTC	CASSKAVRDFYEQYF
TRBD2	14	TRBV13	NA	TRBJ2-7	TGTGCCAGCAGCGAGGGACTAGCGGAGTACGAGCAGTACTTC	CASSEGLAEYEQYF
NA	14	TRBV27	NA	TRBJ2-7	TGTGCCAGCAGTTTAGAGGGCAGCTCCTACGAGCAGTACTTC	CASSLEGSSYEQYF
TRBD2	13	TRBV2	once	TRBJ2-7	TGTGCCAGCAAAATACTAGCGGAATACGAGCAGTACTTC	CASKILAEYEQYF